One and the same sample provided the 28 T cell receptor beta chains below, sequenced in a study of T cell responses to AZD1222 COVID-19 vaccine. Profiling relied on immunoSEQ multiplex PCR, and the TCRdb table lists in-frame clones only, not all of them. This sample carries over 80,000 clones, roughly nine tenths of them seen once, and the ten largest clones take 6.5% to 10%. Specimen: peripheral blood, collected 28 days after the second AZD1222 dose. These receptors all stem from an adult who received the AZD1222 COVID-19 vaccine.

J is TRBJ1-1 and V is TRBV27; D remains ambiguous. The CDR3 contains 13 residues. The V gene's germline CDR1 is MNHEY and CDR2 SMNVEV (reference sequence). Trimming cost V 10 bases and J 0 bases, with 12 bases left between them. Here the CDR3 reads CATSDPVNTEAFF. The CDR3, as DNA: TGTGCCACCTCCGACCCCGTGAACACTGAAGCTTTCTTT.

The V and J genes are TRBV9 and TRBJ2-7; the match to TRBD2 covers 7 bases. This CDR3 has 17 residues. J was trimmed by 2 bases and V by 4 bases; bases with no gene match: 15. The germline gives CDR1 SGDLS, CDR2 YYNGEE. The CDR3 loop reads CASSPFLSGTATYEQYF. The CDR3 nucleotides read TGTGCCAGCAGCCCATTCCTGAGCGGGACCGCGACCTACGAGCAGTACTTC.

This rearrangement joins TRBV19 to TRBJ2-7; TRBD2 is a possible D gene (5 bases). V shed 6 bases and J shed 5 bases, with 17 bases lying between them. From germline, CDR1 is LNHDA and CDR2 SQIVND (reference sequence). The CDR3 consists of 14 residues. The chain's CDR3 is CASSPSGIRDEQYF. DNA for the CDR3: TGTGCCAGTAGCCCTTCCGGGATTAGGGACGAGCAGTACTTC.

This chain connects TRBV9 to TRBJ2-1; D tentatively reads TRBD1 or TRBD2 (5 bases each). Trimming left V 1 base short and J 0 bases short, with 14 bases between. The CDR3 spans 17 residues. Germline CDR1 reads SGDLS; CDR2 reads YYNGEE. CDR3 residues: CASSVSGTLSSYNEQFF. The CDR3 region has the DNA TGTGCCAGCAGCGTATCCGGGACGCTGAGCTCCTACAATGAGCAGTTCTTC.

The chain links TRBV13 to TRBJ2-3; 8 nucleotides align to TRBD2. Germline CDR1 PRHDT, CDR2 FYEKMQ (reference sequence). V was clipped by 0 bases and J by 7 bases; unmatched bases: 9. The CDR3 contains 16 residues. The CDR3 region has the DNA TGTGCCAGCAGCTTAGGCAGGGGACTAGAGTGGAATACGCAGTATTTT. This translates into CASSLGRGLEWNTQYF.

CDR3: CASSMSSGRVNEQYF. The CDR3 coding sequence is TGTGCCAGTAGTATGTCTAGCGGGAGGGTCAACGAGCAGTACTTC. The gene calls are TRBV19 and TRBJ2-7, with 12 bases fitting TRBD2. Germline V gene data show CDR1 as LNHDA and CDR2 as SQIVND (reference sequence). The trim removed 3 bases at V and 5 bases at J, leaving 5 bases unmatched. The CDR3 spans 15 residues. The complete variable domain, with remaining parts taken from reference TRBV19 and TRBJ2-7, reads DGGITQSPKYLFRKEGQNVTLSCEQNLNHDAMYWYRQDPGQGLRLIYYSQIVNDFQKGDIAEGYSVSREKKESFPLTVTSAQKNPTAFYLCASSMSSGRVNEQYFGPGTRLTVT.

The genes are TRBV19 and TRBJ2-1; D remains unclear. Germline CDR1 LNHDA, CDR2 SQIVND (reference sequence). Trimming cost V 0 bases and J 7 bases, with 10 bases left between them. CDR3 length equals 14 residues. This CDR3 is CASSIDPRSNEQFF. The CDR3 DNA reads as TGTGCCAGTAGTATAGATCCACGATCTAATGAGCAGTTCTTC.

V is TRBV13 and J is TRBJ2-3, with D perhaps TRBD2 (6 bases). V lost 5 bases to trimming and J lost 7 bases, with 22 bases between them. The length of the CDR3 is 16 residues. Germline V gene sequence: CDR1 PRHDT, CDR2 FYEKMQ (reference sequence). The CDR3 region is CASSPPGVTGAHTQYF. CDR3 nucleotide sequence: TGTGCCAGCAGCCCTCCGGGGGTTACTGGAGCCCATACGCAGTATTTT.

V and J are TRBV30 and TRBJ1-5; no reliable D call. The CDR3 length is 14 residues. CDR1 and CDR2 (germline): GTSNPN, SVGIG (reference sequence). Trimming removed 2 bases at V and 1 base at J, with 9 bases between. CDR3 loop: CAWSTLQSNQPQHF. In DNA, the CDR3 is TGTGCCTGGAGTACCCTACAGAGCAATCAGCCCCAGCATTTT.

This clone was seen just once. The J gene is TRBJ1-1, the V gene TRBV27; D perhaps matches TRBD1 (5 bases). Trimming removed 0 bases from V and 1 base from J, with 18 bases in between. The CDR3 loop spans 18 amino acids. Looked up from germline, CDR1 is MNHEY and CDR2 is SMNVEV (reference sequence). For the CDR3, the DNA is TGTGCCAGCAGTTTATCGACGCCGGGGCAGTTCAAGAACACTGAAGCTTTCTTT. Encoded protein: CASSLSTPGQFKNTEAFF.

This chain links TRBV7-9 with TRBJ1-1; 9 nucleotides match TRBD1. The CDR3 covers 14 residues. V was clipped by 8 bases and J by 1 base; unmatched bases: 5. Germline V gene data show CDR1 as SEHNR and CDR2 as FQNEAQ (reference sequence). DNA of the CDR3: TGTGCCAGCGGTCGGGGACAGGGGAACACTGAAGCTTTCTTT. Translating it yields CASGRGQGNTEAFF.

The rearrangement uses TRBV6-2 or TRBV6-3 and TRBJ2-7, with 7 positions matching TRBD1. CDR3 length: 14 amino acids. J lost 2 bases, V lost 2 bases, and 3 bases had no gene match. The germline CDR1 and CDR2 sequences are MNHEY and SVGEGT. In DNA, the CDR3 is TGTGCCAGCAGTTACAGGCAGGGGGCCTACGAGCAGTACTTC. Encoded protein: CASSYRQGAYEQYF.

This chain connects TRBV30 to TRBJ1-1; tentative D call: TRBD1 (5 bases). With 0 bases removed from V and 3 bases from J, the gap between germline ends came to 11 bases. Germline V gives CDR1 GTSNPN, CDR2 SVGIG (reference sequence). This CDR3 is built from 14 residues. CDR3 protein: CAWSVRWGDTEAFF. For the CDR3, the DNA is TGTGCCTGGAGTGTACGGTGGGGGGACACTGAAGCTTTCTTT.

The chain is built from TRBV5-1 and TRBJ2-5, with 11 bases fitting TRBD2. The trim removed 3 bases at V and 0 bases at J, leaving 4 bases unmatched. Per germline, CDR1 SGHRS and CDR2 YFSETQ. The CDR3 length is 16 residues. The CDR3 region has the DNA TGCGCCAGCAGCTGGACTAGCGGGTATAACCAAGAGACCCAGTACTTC. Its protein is CASSWTSGYNQETQYF. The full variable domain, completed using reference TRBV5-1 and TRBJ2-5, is KAGVTQTPRYLIKTRGQQVTLSCSPISGHRSVSWYQQTPGQGLQFLFEYFSETQRNKGNFPGRFSGRQFSNSRSEMNVSTLELGDSALYLCASSWTSGYNQETQYFGPGTRLLVL.

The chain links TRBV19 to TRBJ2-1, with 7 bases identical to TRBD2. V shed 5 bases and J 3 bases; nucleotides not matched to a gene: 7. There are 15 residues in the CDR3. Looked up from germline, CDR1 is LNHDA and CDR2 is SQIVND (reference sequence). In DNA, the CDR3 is TGTGCCAGTAGTGGGACTACCACATTCTACAATGAGCAGTTCTTC. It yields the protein CASSGTTTFYNEQFF.

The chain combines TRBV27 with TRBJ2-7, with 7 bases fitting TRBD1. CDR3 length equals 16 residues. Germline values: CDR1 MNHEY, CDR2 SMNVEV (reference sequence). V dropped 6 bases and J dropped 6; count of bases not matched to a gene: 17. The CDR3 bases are TGTGCCAGCAGCCCCCCGACAGGGTTTCGTTTTGTCGAGCAGTACTTC. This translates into CASSPPTGFRFVEQYF.

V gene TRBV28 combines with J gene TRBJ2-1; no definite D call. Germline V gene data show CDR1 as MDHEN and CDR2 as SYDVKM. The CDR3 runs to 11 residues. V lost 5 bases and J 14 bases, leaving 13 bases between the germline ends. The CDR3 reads CASSTPHGEFF. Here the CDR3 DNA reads TGTGCCAGCAGTACCCCGCATGGGGAGTTCTTC.

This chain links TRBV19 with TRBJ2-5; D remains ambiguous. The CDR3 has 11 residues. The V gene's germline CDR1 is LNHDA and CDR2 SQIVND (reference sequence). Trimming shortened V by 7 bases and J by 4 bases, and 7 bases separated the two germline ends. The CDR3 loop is CASKVGETQYF. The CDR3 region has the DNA TGTGCCAGTAAGGTAGGAGAGACCCAGTACTTC.

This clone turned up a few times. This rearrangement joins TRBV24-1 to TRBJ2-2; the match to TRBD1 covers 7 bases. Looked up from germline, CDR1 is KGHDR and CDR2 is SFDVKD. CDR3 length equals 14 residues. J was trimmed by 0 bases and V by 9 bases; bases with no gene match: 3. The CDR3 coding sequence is TGTGCCACCGGGGGACAGTCGAACACCGGGGAGCTGTTTTTT. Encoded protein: CATGGQSNTGELFF.

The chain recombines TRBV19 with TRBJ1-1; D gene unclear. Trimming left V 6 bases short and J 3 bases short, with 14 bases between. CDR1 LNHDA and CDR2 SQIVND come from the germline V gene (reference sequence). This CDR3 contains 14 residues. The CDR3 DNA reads TGTGCCAGTAGAAACCCCAATTTGGACACTGAAGCTTTCTTT. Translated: CASRNPNLDTEAFF.

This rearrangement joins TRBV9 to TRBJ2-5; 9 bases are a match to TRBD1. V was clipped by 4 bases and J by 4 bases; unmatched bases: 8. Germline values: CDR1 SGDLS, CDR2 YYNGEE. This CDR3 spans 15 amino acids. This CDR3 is CASSPGQGRGETQYF. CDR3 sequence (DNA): TGTGCCAGCAGCCCGGGACAGGGTAGGGGAGAGACCCAGTACTTC.

The CDR3 DNA is TGTGCCAGCAGCTCGAAGCGGGAGGGCCCTTGGGAGACCCAGTACTTC. Its translation is CASSSKREGPWETQYF. The chain joins TRBV7-9 to TRBJ2-5, with TRBD2 identical over 10 bases. The ends lost 4 bases at V and 5 bases at J; junction bases unmatched: 10. This CDR3 is 16 amino acids long. The germline V gene has CDR1 SEHNR and CDR2 FQNEAQ (reference sequence).

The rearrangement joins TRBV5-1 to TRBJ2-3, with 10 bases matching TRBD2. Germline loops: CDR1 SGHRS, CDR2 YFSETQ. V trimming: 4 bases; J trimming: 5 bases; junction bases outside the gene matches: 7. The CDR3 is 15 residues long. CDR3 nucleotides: TGCGCCAGCAGCCAAACTAGCGGGAATCGAGATACGCAGTATTTT. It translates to CASSQTSGNRDTQYF.

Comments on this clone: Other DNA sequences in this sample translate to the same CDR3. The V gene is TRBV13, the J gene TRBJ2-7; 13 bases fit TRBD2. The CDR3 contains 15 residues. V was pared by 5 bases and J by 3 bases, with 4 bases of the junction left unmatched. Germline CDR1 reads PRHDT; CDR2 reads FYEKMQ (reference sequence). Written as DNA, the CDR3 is TGTGCCAGCAGCACCAGACTAGCGGGAGGCTACGAGCAGTACTTC. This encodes CASSTRLAGGYEQYF.

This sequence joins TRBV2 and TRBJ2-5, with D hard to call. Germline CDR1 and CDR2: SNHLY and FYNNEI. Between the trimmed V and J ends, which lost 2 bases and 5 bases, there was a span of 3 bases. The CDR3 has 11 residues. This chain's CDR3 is CASSERETQYF. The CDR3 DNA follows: TGTGCCAGCAGTGAAAGGGAGACCCAGTACTTC.

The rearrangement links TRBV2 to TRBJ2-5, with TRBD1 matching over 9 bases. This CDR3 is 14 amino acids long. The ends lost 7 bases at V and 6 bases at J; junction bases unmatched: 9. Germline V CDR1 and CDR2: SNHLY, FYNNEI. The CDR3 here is CASMGRTGAQTQYF. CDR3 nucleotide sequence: TGTGCCAGCATGGGGAGGACAGGGGCGCAGACCCAGTACTTC.

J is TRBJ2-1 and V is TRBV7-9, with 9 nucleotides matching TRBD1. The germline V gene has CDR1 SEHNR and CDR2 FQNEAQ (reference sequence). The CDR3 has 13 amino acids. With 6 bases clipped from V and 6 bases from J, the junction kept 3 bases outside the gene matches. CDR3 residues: CASSPTGGNEQFF. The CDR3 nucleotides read TGTGCCAGCAGTCCGACAGGGGGCAATGAGCAGTTCTTC.

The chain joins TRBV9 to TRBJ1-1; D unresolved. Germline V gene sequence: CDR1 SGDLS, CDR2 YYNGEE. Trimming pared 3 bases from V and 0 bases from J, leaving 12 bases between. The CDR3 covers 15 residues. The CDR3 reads CASSADAHLNTEAFF. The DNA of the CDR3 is TGTGCCAGCAGCGCTGACGCTCACCTGAACACTGAAGCTTTCTTT.